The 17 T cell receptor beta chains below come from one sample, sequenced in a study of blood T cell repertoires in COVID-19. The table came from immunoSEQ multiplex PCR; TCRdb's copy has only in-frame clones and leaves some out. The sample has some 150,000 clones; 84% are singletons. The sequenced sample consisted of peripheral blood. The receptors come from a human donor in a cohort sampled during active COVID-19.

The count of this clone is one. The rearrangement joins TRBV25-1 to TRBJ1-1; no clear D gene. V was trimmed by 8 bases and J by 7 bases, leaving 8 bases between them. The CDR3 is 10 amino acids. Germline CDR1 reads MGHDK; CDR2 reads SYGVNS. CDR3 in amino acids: CASGGLEAFF. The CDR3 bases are TGTGCCAGCGGCGGACTTGAAGCTTTCTTT.

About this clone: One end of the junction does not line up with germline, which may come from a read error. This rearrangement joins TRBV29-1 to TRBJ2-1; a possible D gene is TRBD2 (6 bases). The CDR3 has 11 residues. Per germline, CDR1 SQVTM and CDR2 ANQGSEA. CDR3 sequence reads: CSVDGDSGSVF. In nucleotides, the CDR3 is TGCAGCGTTGACGGGGACTCCGGATCGGTCTTC.

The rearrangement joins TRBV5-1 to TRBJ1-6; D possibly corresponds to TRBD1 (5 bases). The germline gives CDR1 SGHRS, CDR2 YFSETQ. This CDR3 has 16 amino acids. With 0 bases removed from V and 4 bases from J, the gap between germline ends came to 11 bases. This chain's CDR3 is CASSLGQHTYNSPLHF. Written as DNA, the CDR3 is TGCGCCAGCAGCTTGGGACAGCACACGTATAATTCACCCCTCCACTTT.

CDR3 coding DNA: TGTGCCAGCAGTGACCCAGGGATGGGGAATCAGCCCCAGCATTTT. As protein: CASSDPGMGNQPQHF. V gene TRBV6-1 combines with J gene TRBJ1-5; a weak D match, TRBD1 (5 bases). The ends were cut back, 3 bases at V and 4 bases at J, with 13 bases in the middle. CDR3 length equals 15 residues. Germline values: CDR1 MNHNS, CDR2 SASEGT.

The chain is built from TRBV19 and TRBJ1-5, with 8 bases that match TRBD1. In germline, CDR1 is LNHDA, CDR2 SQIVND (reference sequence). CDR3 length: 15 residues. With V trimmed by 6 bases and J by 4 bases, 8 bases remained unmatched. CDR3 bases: TGTGCCAGTAGCGAGGGGACAGGCACAAATCAGCCCCAGCATTTT. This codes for CASSEGTGTNQPQHF.

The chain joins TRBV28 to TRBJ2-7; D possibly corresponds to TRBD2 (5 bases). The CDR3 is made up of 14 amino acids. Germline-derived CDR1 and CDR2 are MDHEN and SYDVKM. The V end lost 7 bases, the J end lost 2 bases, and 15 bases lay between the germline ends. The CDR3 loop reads CASIGLGAAYEQYF. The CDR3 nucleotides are TGTGCCAGCATCGGACTCGGCGCGGCCTACGAGCAGTACTTC. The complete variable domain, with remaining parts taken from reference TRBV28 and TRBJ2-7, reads DVKVTQSSRYLVKRTGEKVFLECVQDMDHENMFWYRQDPGLGLRLIYFSYDVKMKEKGDIPEGYSVSREKKERFSLILESASTNQTSMYLCASIGLGAAYEQYFGPGTRLTVT.

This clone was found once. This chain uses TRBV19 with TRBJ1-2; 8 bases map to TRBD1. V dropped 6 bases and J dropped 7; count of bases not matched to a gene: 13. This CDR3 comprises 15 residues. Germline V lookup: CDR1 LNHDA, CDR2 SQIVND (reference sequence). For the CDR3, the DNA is TGTGCCAGTAGAATCCCGACAGGGGAGGAGAGTGGCTACACCTTC. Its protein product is CASRIPTGEESGYTF.

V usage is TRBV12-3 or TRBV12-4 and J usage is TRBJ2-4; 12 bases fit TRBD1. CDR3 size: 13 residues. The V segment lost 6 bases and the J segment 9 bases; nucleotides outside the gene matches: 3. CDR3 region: CASRAGQGAIQYF. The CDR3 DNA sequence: TGTGCCAGCAGGGCGGGACAGGGGGCCATTCAGTACTTC.

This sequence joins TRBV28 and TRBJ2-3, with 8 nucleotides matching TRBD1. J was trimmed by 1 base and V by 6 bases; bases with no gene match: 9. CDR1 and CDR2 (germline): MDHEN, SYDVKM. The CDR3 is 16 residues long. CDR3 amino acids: CASSPTGVVGTDTQYF. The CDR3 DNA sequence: TGTGCCAGCAGCCCGACAGGGGTGGTAGGCACAGATACGCAGTATTTT.

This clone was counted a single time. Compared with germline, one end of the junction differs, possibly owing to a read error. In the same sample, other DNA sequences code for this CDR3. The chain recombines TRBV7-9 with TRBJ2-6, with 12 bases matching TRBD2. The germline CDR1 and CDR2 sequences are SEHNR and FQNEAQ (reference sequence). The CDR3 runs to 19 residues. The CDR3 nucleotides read TGTGCCATCCGACTGGCTAGCGGGGGGGCTTCCTCTGGAGCCAACGTCCTGACTTTC. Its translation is CAIRLASGGASSGANVLTF. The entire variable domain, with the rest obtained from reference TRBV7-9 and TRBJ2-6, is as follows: DTGVSQNPRHKITKRGQNVTFRCDPISEHNRLYWYRQTLGQGPEFLTYFQNEAQLEKSRLLSDRFSAERPKGSFSTLEIQRTEQGDSAMYLCAIRLASGGASSGANVLTFGAGSRLTVL.

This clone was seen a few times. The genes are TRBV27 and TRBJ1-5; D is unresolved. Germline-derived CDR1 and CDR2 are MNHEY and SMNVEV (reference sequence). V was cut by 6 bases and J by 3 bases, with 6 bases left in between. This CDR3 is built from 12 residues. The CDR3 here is CASSQNNQPQHF. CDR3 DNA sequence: TGTGCCAGCAGCCAAAACAATCAGCCCCAGCATTTT.

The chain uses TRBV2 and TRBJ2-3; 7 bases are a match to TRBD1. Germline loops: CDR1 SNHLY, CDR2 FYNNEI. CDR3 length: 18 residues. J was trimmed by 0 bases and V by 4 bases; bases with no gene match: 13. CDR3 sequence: CASSVWQGEPRSTDTQYF. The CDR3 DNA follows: TGTGCCAGCAGTGTTTGGCAGGGGGAACCACGTAGCACAGATACGCAGTATTTT.

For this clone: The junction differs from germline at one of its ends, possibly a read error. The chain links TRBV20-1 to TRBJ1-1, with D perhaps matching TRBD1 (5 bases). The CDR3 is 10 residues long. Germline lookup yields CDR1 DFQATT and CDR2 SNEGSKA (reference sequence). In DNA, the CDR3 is TGCAGTGCTGACCAGCGACCGGGGGGGTTT. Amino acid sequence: CSADQRPGGF.

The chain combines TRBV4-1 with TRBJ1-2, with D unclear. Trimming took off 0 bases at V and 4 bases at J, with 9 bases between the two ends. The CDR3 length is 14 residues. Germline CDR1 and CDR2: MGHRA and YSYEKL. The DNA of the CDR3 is TGCGCCAGCAGCCAAGAAAGGGAGGTCTATGGCTACACCTTC. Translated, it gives CASSQEREVYGYTF.

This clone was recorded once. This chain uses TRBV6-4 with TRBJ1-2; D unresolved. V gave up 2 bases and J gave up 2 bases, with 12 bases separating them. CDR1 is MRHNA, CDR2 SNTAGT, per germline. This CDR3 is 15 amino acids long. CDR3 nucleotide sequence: TGTGCCAGCAGTGACGTAGCGCAGCGAAACTATGGCTACACCTTC. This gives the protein CASSDVAQRNYGYTF.

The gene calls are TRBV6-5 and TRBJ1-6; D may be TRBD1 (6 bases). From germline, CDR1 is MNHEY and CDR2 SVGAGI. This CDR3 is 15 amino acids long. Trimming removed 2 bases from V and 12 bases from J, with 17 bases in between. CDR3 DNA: TGTGCCAGCAGTTACGGAGTGGCAGGGGCGAGACCCCTCCACTTT. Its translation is CASSYGVAGARPLHF.

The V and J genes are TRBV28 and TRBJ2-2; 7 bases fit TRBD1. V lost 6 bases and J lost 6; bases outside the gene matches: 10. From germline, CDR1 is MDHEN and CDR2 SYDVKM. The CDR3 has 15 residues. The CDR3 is CASRPDRVGAGELFF. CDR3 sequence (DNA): TGTGCCAGCAGACCAGACAGGGTGGGGGCCGGGGAGCTGTTTTTT. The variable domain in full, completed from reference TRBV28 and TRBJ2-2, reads DVKVTQSSRYLVKRTGEKVFLECVQDMDHENMFWYRQDPGLGLRLIYFSYDVKMKEKGDIPEGYSVSREKKERFSLILESASTNQTSMYLCASRPDRVGAGELFFGEGSRLTVL.